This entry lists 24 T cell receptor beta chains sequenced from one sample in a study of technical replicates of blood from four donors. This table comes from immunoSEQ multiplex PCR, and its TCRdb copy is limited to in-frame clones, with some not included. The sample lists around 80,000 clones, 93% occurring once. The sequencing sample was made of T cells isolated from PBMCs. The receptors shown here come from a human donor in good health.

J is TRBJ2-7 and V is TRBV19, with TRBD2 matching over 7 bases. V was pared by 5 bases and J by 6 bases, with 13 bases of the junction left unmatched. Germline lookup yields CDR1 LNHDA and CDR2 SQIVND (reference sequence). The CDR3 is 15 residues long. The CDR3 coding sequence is TGTGCCAGTAGTGACCCGAGGACTAGAGTTGGCGAGCAGTACTTC. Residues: CASSDPRTRVGEQYF. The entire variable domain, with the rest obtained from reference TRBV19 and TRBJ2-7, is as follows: DGGITQSPKYLFRKEGQNVTLSCEQNLNHDAMYWYRQDPGQGLRLIYYSQIVNDFQKGDIAEGYSVSREKKESFPLTVTSAQKNPTAFYLCASSDPRTRVGEQYFGPGTRLTVT.

The CDR3 DNA sequence: TGCAGCGTTGAAGATCAGGCTAGCGGGAGCACAGATACGCAGTATTTT. It is translated as CSVEDQASGSTDTQYF. This chain uses TRBV29-1 with TRBJ2-3, with 8 bases matching TRBD2. J gave up 0 bases and V 0 bases, and 5 bases lay outside the gene matches. CDR1 is SQVTM and CDR2 is ANQGSEA in the germline V gene. The CDR3 length is 16 residues.

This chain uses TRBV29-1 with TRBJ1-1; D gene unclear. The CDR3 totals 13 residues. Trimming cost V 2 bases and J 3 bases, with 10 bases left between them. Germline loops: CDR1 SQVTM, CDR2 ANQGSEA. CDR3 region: CSVEPGRYTEAFF. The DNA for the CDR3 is TGCAGCGTTGAACCGGGAAGATACACTGAAGCTTTCTTT.

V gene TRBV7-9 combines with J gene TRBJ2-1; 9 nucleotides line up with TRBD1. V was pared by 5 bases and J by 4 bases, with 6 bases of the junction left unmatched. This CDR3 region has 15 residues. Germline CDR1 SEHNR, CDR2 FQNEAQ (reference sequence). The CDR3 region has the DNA TGTGCCAGCAGCGATGACAGGGGGATTTACAATGAGCAGTTCTTC. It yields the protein CASSDDRGIYNEQFF.

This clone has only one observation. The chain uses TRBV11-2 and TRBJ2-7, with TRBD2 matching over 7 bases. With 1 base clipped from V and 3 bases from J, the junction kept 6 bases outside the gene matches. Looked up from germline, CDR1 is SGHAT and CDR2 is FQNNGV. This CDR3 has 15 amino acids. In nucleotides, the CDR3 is TGTGCCAGCAGCTTAGTGGGGGGGAAGGGCTACGAGCAGTACTTC. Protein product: CASSLVGGKGYEQYF.

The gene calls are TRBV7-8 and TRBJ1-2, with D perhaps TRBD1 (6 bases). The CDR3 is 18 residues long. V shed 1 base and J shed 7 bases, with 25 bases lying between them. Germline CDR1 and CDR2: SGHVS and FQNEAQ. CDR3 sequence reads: CASSLGGRGRGRGGGYTF. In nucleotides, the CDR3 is TGTGCCAGCAGCTTAGGAGGTCGCGGCAGGGGACGAGGTGGTGGCTACACCTTC.

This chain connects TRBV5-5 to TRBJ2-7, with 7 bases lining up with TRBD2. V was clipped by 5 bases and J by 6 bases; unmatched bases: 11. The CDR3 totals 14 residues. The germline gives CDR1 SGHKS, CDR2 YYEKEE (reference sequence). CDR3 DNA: TGTGCCAGCAGTCCTTACGCGGGGGTTGTCGAGCAGTACTTC. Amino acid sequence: CASSPYAGVVEQYF.

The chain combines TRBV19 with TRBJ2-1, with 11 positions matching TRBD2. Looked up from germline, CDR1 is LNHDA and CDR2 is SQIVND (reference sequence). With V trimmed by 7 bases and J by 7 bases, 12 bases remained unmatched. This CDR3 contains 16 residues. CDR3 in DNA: TGTGCCAGTAACCCTAGCGGGGGGAGGAGTGGGAATGAGCAGTTCTTC. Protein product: CASNPSGGRSGNEQFF.

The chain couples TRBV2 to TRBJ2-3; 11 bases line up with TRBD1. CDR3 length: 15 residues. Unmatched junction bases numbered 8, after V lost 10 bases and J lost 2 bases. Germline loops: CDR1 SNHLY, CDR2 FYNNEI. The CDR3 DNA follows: TGTGCCACTTCCCGGGACAGGGGGACCACAGATACGCAGTATTTT. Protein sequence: CATSRDRGTTDTQYF.

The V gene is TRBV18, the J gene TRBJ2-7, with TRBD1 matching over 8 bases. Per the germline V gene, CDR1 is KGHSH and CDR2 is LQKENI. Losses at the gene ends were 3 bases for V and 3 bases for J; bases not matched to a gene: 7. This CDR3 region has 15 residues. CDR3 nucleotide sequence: TGTGCCAGCTCACCCTCGGGACAGGCAGGCTACGAGCAGTACTTC. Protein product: CASSPSGQAGYEQYF.

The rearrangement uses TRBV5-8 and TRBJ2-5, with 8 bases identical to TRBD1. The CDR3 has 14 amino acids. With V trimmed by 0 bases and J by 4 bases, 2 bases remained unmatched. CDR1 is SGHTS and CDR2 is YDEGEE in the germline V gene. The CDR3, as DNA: TGTGCCAGCAGCTTGGGACAGGGGTTAGAGACCCAGTACTTC. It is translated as CASSLGQGLETQYF.

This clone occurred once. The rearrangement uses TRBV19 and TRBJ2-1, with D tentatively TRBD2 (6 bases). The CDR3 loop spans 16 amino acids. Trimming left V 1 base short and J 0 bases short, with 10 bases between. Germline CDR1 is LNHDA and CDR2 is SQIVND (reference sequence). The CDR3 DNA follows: TGTGCCAGTAGTATAGCTGGACTAAGCTCCTACAATGAGCAGTTCTTC. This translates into CASSIAGLSSYNEQFF.

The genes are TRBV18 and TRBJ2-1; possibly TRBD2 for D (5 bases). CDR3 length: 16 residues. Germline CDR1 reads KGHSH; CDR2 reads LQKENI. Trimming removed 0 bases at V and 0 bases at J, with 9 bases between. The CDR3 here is CASSPPGSGSYNEQFF. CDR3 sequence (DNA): TGTGCCAGCTCACCACCGGGGAGCGGCTCCTACAATGAGCAGTTCTTC.

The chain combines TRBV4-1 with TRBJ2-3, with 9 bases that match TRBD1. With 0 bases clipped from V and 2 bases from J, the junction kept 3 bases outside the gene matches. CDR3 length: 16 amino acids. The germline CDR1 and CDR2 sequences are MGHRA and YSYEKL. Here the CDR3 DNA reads TGCGCCAGCAGCCAAGAAACAGGGGGCTACACAGATACGCAGTATTTT. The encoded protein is CASSQETGGYTDTQYF.

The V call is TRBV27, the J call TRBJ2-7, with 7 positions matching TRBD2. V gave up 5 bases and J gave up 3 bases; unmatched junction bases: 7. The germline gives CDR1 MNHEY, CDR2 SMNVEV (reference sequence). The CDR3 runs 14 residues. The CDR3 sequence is CASSHSGTVYEQYF. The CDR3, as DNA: TGTGCCAGCAGTCACAGCGGGACCGTCTACGAGCAGTACTTC.

CDR3 bases: TGTGCCAGCAGTGACTTGGGGACAGGGGGACAAGAGACCCAGTACTTC. This sequence encodes CASSDLGTGGQETQYF. The rearrangement joins TRBV28 to TRBJ2-5, with 11 bases identical to TRBD1. The CDR3 has 16 amino acids. Germline lookup yields CDR1 MDHEN and CDR2 SYDVKM. J lost 2 bases, V lost 5 bases, and 7 bases had no gene match.

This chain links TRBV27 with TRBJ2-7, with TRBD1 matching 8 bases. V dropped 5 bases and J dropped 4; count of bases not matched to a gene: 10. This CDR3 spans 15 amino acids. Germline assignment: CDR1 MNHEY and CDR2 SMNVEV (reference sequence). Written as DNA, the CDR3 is TGTGCCAGCAGTCACAGGGGGAACATAGGGTACGAGCAGTACTTC. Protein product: CASSHRGNIGYEQYF.

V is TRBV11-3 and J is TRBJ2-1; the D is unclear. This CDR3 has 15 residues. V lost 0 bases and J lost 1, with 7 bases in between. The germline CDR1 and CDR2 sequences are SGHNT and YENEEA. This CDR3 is CASSLERPSYNEQFF. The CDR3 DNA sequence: TGTGCCAGCAGCTTAGAGAGGCCGTCCTACAATGAGCAGTTCTTC.

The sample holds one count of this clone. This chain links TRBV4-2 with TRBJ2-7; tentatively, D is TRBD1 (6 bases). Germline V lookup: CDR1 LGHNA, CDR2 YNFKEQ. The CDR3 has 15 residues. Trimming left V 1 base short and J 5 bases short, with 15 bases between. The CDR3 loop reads CASSQGVSRGNEQYF. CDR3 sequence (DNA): TGTGCCAGCAGCCAAGGCGTGTCCAGGGGTAACGAGCAGTACTTC.

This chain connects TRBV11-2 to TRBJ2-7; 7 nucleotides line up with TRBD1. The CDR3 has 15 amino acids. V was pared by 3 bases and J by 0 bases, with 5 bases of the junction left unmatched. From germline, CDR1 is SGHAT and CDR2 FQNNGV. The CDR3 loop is CASSFRRDSSYEQYF. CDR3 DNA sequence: TGTGCCAGCAGCTTCCGCCGGGACAGCTCCTACGAGCAGTACTTC.

Here the CDR3 DNA reads TGCGCCAGCAGCCAAGTGCTCAGCGGCGAAGAGACCCAGTACTTC. Encoded protein: CASSQVLSGEETQYF. The chain recombines TRBV4-1 with TRBJ2-5; tentative D call: TRBD2 (5 bases). CDR1 is MGHRA, CDR2 YSYEKL, per germline. V lost 1 base and J 3 bases, leaving 12 bases between the germline ends. This CDR3 has 15 amino acids.

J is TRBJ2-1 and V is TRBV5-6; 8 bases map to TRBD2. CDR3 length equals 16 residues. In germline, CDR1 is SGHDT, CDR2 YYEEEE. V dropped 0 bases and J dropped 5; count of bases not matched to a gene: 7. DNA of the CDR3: TGTGCCAGCAGCTTGGTGGAGCGGGAGTGGGACAATGAGCAGTTCTTC. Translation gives CASSLVEREWDNEQFF. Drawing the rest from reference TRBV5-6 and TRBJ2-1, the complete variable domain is DAGVTQSPTHLIKTRGQQVTLRCSPKSGHDTVSWYQQALGQGPQFIFQYYEEEERQRGNFPDRFSGHQFPNYSSELNVNALLLGDSALYLCASSLVEREWDNEQFFGPGTRLTVL.

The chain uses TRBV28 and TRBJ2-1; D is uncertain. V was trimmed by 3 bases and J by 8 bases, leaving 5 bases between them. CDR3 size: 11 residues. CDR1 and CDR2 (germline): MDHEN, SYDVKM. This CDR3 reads CASSFSYEQFF. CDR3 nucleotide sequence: TGTGCCAGCAGTTTTAGTTATGAGCAGTTCTTC.

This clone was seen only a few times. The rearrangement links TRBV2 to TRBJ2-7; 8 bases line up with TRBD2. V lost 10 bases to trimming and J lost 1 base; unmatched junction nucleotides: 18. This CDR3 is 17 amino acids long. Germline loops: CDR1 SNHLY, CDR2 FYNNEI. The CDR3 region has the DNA TGTGCCACCACACTAGACGGATTCCAGCGGGGGTCCTACGAGCAGTACTTC. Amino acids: CATTLDGFQRGSYEQYF.